These 19 T cell receptor beta chains were sequenced from one sample in a study of T cells in Graves' hyperthyroidism and ophthalmopathy. The CDR3 regions of TCR beta were amplified from RNA transcripts. The TCR CDR3 was amplified in a first-round RT-PCR using the HTBI primer set. MiXCR, applied by TCRdb to the multiplex PCR reads, yields one record per CDR3 protein. The sample consists of hundreds of thousands of distinct CDR3 sequences, less than 20% of them appearing once. The sequenced material came from blood. These receptors were collected from a woman aged 18 to 35 with Graves' hyperthyroidism.

This clonotype came up many times. This chain uses TRBV2 with TRBJ2-5; D is ambiguous. CDR1 SNHLY and CDR2 FYNNEI come from the germline V gene. The CDR3 covers 12 residues. Trimming left V 3 bases short and J 2 bases short, with 4 bases between. The DNA for the CDR3 is TGTGCCAGCAGTGATGGGCAAGAGACCCAGTACTTC. Its protein is CASSDGQETQYF.

The gene calls are TRBV20-1 and TRBJ1-1, with 7 bases that match TRBD1. Trimming took 3 bases from V and 5 from J; bases not matched to a gene: 12. The CDR3 is 15 amino acids. Germline lookup yields CDR1 DFQATT and CDR2 SNEGSKA (reference sequence). For the CDR3, the DNA is TGCAGTGCTAGGGATAAATCGACAGGGCGAACTGAAGCTTTCTTT. It translates to CSARDKSTGRTEAFF.

Worth noting for this clonotype: The junction does not match germline at one end; this may be a read error. The CDR3 coding sequence is TGTGCCAGCAGTTGGCCTAGCGGGGGGGAAACCTACAATGAGCGGTTCTTC. Translating gives CASSWPSGGETYNERFF. This chain connects TRBV6-2 or TRBV6-3 to TRBJ2-1; TRBD2 aligns across 12 bases. The CDR3 runs 17 residues. The germline V gene encodes CDR1 MNHEY and CDR2 SVGEGT.

This clonotype was seen a handful of times. V and J are TRBV28 and TRBJ2-7; the D gene could be TRBD1 or TRBD2 (5 bases each). From germline, CDR1 is MDHEN and CDR2 SYDVKM. There are 13 residues in the CDR3. V was cut by 8 bases and J by 0 bases, with 11 bases left in between. As DNA, the CDR3 is TGTGCCAGCTCCATGGGGACCTCCTACGAGCAGTACTTC. Amino acids: CASSMGTSYEQYF. The full variable domain, with the rest looked up from reference TRBV28 and TRBJ2-7, is DVKVTQSSRYLVKRTGEKVFLECVQDMDHENMFWYRQDPGLGLRLIYFSYDVKMKEKGDIPEGYSVSREKKERFSLILESASTNQTSMYLCASSMGTSYEQYFGPGTRLTVT.

This clonotype appeared a few times. The chain combines TRBV14 with TRBJ1-3; D uncertain. Trimming left V 0 bases short and J 0 bases short, with 9 bases between. This CDR3 is 16 amino acids long. The germline V gene has CDR1 SGHDN and CDR2 FVKESK. As DNA, the CDR3 is TGTGCCAGCAGCCAAGAAGTCTTCAACTCTGGAAACACCATATATTTT. This encodes CASSQEVFNSGNTIYF.

DNA for the CDR3: TGTGCCAGCGGGAGGAGAGGACTAGCGGGGGTGTCTAGCACAGATACGCAGTATTTT. This encodes CASGRRGLAGVSSTDTQYF. The chain combines TRBV6-5 with TRBJ2-3; TRBD2 matches at 13 bases. Germline CDR1 reads MNHEY; CDR2 reads SVGAGI. V gave up 8 bases and J gave up 0 bases; unmatched junction bases: 14. The CDR3 sequence is 19 residues long.

About this clonotype itself: The missing conserved phenylalanine or tryptophan at the end of this CDR3 makes a read error likely. The genes are TRBV7-2 and TRBJ1-2, with a weak D call TRBD1 (5 bases). V gave up 2 bases and J gave up 3 bases, with 16 bases separating them. Germline assignment: CDR1 SGHTA and CDR2 FQGNSA. The CDR3 sequence is 16 residues long. CDR3 nucleotides: TGTGCCAGCAGCTTATGGGACCGACGAACCGACTATGGCTACACCCTC. The encoded protein is CASSLWDRRTDYGYTL.

This rearrangement joins TRBV19 to TRBJ2-7, with 10 bases matching TRBD2. Losses at the gene ends were 4 bases for V and 3 bases for J; bases not matched to a gene: 3. The CDR3 runs to 14 residues. Germline CDR1 reads LNHDA; CDR2 reads SQIVND (reference sequence). CDR3 bases: TGTGCCAGTAGTAGACTAGCGGGCATCTACGAGCAGTACTTC. Residues: CASSRLAGIYEQYF.

Ten or more counts support this clonotype. The V gene is TRBV20-1, the J gene TRBJ2-1; D is undetermined. Germline CDR1 reads DFQATT; CDR2 reads SNEGSKA (reference sequence). The CDR3 sequence is 12 residues long. V was trimmed by 7 bases and J by 8 bases, leaving 15 bases between them. CDR3 amino acids: CSDERLGHEQFF. DNA for the CDR3: TGCAGTGACGAGAGGCTGGGCCATGAGCAGTTCTTC.

The gene calls are TRBV3-1 and TRBJ1-2; a weak D match, TRBD1 (5 bases). The CDR3 is made up of 14 amino acids. The V gene lost 3 bases and the J gene lost 4 bases, with 12 bases spanning the gap. Looked up from germline, CDR1 is LGHDT and CDR2 is YNNKEL (reference sequence). The CDR3 is CASSQGLRSYGYTF. The CDR3 DNA follows: TGTGCCAGCAGCCAGGGGCTCCGATCCTATGGCTACACCTTC.

This clonotype came up many times. The rearrangement links TRBV11-2 to TRBJ1-2; D possibly corresponds to TRBD1 (5 bases). Trimming cost V 5 bases and J 8 bases, with 18 bases left between them. The CDR3 extends over 14 amino acids. Germline-derived CDR1 and CDR2 are SGHAT and FQNNGV. CDR3 amino acids: CASSIGSRARGYTF. As DNA, the CDR3 is TGTGCCAGCAGCATAGGCTCCAGGGCCCGGGGCTACACCTTC.

This clonotype was seen repeatedly, ten times or more. The rearrangement joins TRBV18 to TRBJ2-1, with unresolved D. The CDR3 runs to 13 residues. In germline, CDR1 is KGHSH, CDR2 LQKENI. V shed 0 bases and J shed 9 bases, with 9 bases lying between them. The CDR3 spells CASSPPSGVEQFF. CDR3 DNA sequence: TGTGCCAGCTCACCACCCTCCGGTGTTGAGCAGTTCTTC.

The chain uses TRBV5-6 and TRBJ1-5; a weak D match, TRBD1 (5 bases). With 5 bases removed from V and 4 bases from J, the gap between germline ends came to 16 bases. Germline-derived CDR1 and CDR2 are SGHDT and YYEEEE. The CDR3 spans 15 residues. CDR3 protein: CASRARAVPNQPQHF. Here the CDR3 DNA reads TGTGCCAGCAGGGCCAGGGCCGTCCCGAATCAGCCCCAGCATTTT.

This clonotype was seen many times. The chain couples TRBV14 to TRBJ2-5; D might be TRBD1 (5 bases). This CDR3 region has 16 residues. The germline V gene has CDR1 SGHDN and CDR2 FVKESK. With 0 bases removed from V and 4 bases from J, the gap between germline ends came to 15 bases. The chain's CDR3 is CASSQDKGSWGETQYF. As DNA, the CDR3 is TGTGCCAGCAGCCAAGATAAGGGGTCGTGGGGAGAGACCCAGTACTTC.

This chain links TRBV10-1 with TRBJ2-1, with D tentatively TRBD2 (5 bases). The CDR3 is made up of 16 amino acids. From germline, CDR1 is WNHNN and CDR2 SYGVQD (reference sequence). Trimming stripped 4 bases from V and 0 bases from J, with 13 bases between. CDR3 sequence: CASSGLTTSSYNEQFF. DNA of the CDR3: TGCGCCAGCAGTGGACTAACTACGAGCTCCTACAATGAGCAGTTCTTC.

This clonotype was detected ten times or more. The chain has TRBV5-1 and TRBJ2-1; TRBD2 aligns across 7 bases. The trim removed 6 bases at V and 5 bases at J, leaving 11 bases unmatched. The CDR3 consists of 15 residues. The V gene's germline CDR1 is SGHRS and CDR2 YFSETQ. This CDR3 is CASTRSGTGNNEQFF. DNA for the CDR3: TGCGCCAGCACCCGGAGCGGGACCGGGAACAATGAGCAGTTCTTC.

The rearrangement links TRBV9 to TRBJ2-7; D gene ambiguous. Germline CDR1 reads SGDLS; CDR2 reads YYNGEE. V was trimmed by 0 bases and J by 0 bases, leaving 7 bases between them. The CDR3 spans 14 residues. CDR3 residues: CASSVEGNSYEQYF. The CDR3 region has the DNA TGTGCCAGCAGCGTAGAAGGCAACTCCTACGAGCAGTACTTC.

This clonotype was seen a few times. This rearrangement joins TRBV13 to TRBJ1-4; D gene unclear. The CDR3 is 15 residues long. The germline V and J ends were trimmed by 4 bases and 0 bases, with 9 bases remaining between them. CDR1 PRHDT and CDR2 FYEKMQ come from the germline V gene (reference sequence). The CDR3 spells CASSSGLATNEKLFF. The CDR3 DNA follows: TGTGCCAGCAGCTCCGGGTTGGCAACTAATGAAAAACTGTTTTTT.

In its sample, this clonotype was seen a few times. The V gene is TRBV24-1, the J gene TRBJ1-1; TRBD1 agrees at 9 bases. CDR1 and CDR2 from the germline V gene are KGHDR and SFDVKD. The CDR3 loop spans 15 amino acids. The trim removed 4 bases at V and 11 bases at J, leaving 13 bases unmatched. This chain's CDR3 is CATSEPGQGNFGAFF. CDR3 nucleotides: TGTGCCACCAGTGAACCGGGACAGGGAAACTTTGGGGCTTTCTTT.